The clone carrying this T cell receptor (beta chain) was counted only a few times. Sequencing was performed with immunoSEQ multiplex PCR; in TCRdb, only in-frame clones are kept and a portion is missing. The sample consists of some 250,000 clones, about nine tenths of them appearing once. The CDR3 is 16 residues long. Deletions cut 5 bases from V and 2 bases from J, with 18 bases between. Germline CDR1 and CDR2: MDHEN and SYDVKM. The entry originates in a study of blood T cell repertoires in COVID-19. The TCR comes from a woman aged 30 to 39 with acute COVID-19. Sequencing used PBMCs or T cells enriched from blood (not recorded which). The J gene is TRBJ1-1, the V gene TRBV28, with D possibly matching TRBD1 (6 bases). Here the CDR3 DNA reads TGTGCCAGCAGTCCGGCCGGGGCAGGGGCAAACACTGAAGCTTTCTTT. Translated: CASSPAGAGANTEAFF. Filled out from reference TRBV28 and TRBJ1-1, the complete variable domain reads DVKVTQSSRYLVKRTGEKVFLECVQDMDHENMFWYRQDPGLGLRLIYFSYDVKMKEKGDIPEGYSVSREKKERFSLILESASTNQTSMYLCASSPAGAGANTEAFFGQGTRLTVV.